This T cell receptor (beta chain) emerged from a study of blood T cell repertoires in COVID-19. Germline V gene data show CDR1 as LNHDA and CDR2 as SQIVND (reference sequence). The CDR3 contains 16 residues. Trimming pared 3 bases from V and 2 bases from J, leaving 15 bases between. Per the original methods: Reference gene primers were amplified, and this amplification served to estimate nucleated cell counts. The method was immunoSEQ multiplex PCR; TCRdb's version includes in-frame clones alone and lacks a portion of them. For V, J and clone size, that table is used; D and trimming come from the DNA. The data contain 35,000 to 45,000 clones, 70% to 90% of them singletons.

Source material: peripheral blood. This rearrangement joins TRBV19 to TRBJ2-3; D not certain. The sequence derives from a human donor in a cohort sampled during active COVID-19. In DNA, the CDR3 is TGTGCCAGTAGTATTGCCGCTAGAGTACCCACAGATACGCAGTATTTT. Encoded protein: CASSIAARVPTDTQYF. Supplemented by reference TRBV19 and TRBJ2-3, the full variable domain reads DGGITQSPKYLFRKEGQNVTLSCEQNLNHDAMYWYRQDPGQGLRLIYYSQIVNDFQKGDIAEGYSVSREKKESFPLTVTSAQKNPTAFYLCASSIAARVPTDTQYFGPGTRLTVL.